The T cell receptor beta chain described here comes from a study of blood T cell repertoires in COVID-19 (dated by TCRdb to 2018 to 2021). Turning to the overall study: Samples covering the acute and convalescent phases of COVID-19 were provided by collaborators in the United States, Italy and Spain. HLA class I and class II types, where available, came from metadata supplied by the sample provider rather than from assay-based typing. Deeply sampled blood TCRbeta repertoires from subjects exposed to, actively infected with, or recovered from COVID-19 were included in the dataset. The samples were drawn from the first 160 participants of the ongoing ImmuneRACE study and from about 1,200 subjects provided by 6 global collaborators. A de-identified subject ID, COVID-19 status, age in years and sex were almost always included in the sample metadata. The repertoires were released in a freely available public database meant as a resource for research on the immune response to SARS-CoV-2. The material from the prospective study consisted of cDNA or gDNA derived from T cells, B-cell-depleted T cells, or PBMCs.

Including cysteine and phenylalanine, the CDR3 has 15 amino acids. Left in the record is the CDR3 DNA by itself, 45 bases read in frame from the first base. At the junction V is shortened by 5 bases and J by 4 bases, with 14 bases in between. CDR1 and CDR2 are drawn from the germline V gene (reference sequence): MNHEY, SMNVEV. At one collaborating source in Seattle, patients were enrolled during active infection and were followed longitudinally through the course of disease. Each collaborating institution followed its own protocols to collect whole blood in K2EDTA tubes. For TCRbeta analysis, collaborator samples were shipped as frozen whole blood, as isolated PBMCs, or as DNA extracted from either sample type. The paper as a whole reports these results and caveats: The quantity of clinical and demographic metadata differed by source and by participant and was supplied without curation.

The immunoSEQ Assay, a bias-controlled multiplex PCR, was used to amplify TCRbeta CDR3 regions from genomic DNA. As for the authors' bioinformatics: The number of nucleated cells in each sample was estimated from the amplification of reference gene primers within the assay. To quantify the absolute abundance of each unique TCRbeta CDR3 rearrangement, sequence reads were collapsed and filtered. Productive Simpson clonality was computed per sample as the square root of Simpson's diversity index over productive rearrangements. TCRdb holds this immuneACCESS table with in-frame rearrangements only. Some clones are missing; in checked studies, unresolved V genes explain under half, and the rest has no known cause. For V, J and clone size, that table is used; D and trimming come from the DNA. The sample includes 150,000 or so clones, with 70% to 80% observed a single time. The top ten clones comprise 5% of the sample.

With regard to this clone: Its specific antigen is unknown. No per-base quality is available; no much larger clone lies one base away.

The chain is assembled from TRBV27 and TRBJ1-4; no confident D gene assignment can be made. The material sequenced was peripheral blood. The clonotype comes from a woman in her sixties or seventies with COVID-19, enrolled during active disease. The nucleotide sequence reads TGTGCCAGCAGTGCGTTCCCGGGGAGTAATGAAAAACTGTTTTTT. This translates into CASSAFPGSNEKLFF.